These 14 T cell receptor beta chains were sequenced from one sample in a study of blood T cell repertoires in COVID-19. Profiled with immunoSEQ multiplex PCR; TCRdb holds only in-frame clones, not every one. Of about 350,000 clones listed, approximately 89% are singletons. The specimen was peripheral blood. The receptors originated from a woman aged 60-75 years with COVID-19, enrolled during active disease.

The chain employs TRBV29-1 and TRBJ2-3; 7 bases map to TRBD1. Germline-derived CDR1 and CDR2 are SQVTM and ANQGSEA. The CDR3 sequence is 13 residues long. V shed 6 bases, J shed 2 bases, and the junction held 5 bases outside the gene matches. The CDR3 loop reads CSVEGQTTDTQYF. CDR3 coding DNA: TGCAGCGTCGAGGGACAGACCACAGATACGCAGTATTTT.

This clone was picked up a small number of times. The chain has TRBV7-9 and TRBJ2-7; TRBD1 agrees at 7 bases. V shed 0 bases, J shed 7 bases, and the junction held 3 bases outside the gene matches. Germline assignment: CDR1 SEHNR and CDR2 FQNEAQ (reference sequence). This CDR3 is 13 amino acids long. In DNA form, the CDR3 reads TGTGCCAGCAGCTTAGCGAGGGGGCGGGAGCAGTACTTC. It translates to CASSLARGREQYF. The whole variable domain, filled in from reference TRBV7-9 and TRBJ2-7, reads DTGVSQNPRHKITKRGQNVTFRCDPISEHNRLYWYRQTLGQGPEFLTYFQNEAQLEKSRLLSDRFSAERPKGSFSTLEIQRTEQGDSAMYLCASSLARGREQYFGPGTRLTVT.

This clone has only a few counts. The chain carries TRBV4-1 and TRBJ1-4; D gene unclear. The germline V and J ends were trimmed by 0 bases and 1 base, with 12 bases remaining between them. The CDR3 loop spans 17 amino acids. Germline CDR1 MGHRA, CDR2 YSYEKL. CDR3 amino acids: CASSQDPRRVTNEKLFF. DNA of the CDR3: TGCGCCAGCAGCCAAGATCCCAGGAGGGTAACTAATGAAAAACTGTTTTTT.

This chain links TRBV4-2 with TRBJ2-7; D might be TRBD1 (5 bases). The CDR3 is made up of 17 amino acids. The germline gives CDR1 LGHNA, CDR2 YNFKEQ. V lost 0 bases and J lost 5, with 20 bases in between. The CDR3 here is CASSQDFGSQGANEQYF. DNA of the CDR3: TGTGCCAGCAGCCAAGACTTTGGTTCCCAGGGTGCCAACGAGCAGTACTTC.

The gene calls are TRBV5-1 and TRBJ2-1; TRBD1 aligns across 7 bases. This CDR3 comprises 15 residues. V trimming: 9 bases; J trimming: 3 bases; junction bases outside the gene matches: 12. Germline V gene lookup returns CDR1 SGHRS and CDR2 YFSETQ. CDR3 nucleotide sequence: TGCGCCACCCAACAAGGGGGCGGTATCTACAATGAGCAGTTCTTC. Encoded protein: CATQQGGGIYNEQFF. The full variable domain, completed using reference TRBV5-1 and TRBJ2-1, is KAGVTQTPRYLIKTRGQQVTLSCSPISGHRSVSWYQQTPGQGLQFLFEYFSETQRNKGNFPGRFSGRQFSNSRSEMNVSTLELGDSALYLCATQQGGGIYNEQFFGPGTRLTVL.

The chain carries TRBV27 and TRBJ1-2; 9 bases line up with TRBD1. There are 14 residues in the CDR3. In germline, CDR1 is MNHEY, CDR2 SMNVEV (reference sequence). The V gene end was trimmed by 5 bases and the J gene end by 7 bases; junction bases not matched to a gene: 8. The CDR3 DNA is TGTGCCAGCAGTAGCGAACAGGGGGCGAGTGGCTACACCTTC. Protein sequence: CASSSEQGASGYTF.

The V and J genes are TRBV6-5 and TRBJ1-4; D is unclear. V was pared by 10 bases and J by 0 bases, with 12 bases between. Germline-derived CDR1 and CDR2 are MNHEY and SVGAGI. This CDR3 spans 14 amino acids. CDR3 coding DNA: TGTGCCACCGATTACAGTGCAACTAATGAAAAACTGTTTTTT. It is translated as CATDYSATNEKLFF.

V usage is TRBV25-1 and J usage is TRBJ2-7; tentative D call: TRBD1 (6 bases). This CDR3 contains 14 residues. Trimming left V 1 base short and J 3 bases short, with 10 bases between. The V gene's germline CDR1 is MGHDK and CDR2 SYGVNS. The CDR3 coding sequence is TGTGCCAGCAGTGAATTCGGACAGTTCTACGAGCAGTACTTC. The encoded protein is CASSEFGQFYEQYF.

This CDR3 is CASSVSGGGGETQYF. CDR3 DNA: TGTGCCAGCAGCGTCTCAGGGGGAGGTGGGGAGACCCAGTACTTC. The chain carries TRBV9 and TRBJ2-5; weak D call: TRBD1 (7 bases). V lost 2 bases and J 5 bases, leaving 16 bases between the germline ends. CDR1 is SGDLS, CDR2 YYNGEE, per germline. The CDR3 is 15 amino acids.

This clone was seen a handful of times. This chain links TRBV12-3 or TRBV12-4 with TRBJ2-7, with 8 nucleotides matching TRBD2. The CDR3 is 13 amino acids. The V segment lost 6 bases and the J segment 3 bases; nucleotides outside the gene matches: 4. The CDR3 loop reads CASRASGGYEQYF. The CDR3 coding sequence is TGTGCCAGCAGGGCCAGCGGGGGCTACGAGCAGTACTTC.

The chain couples TRBV7-9 to TRBJ2-6, with 7 bases identical to TRBD1. The CDR3 is 15 residues long. The J segment lost 3 bases and the V segment lost 5 bases, leaving 4 bases of the junction unmatched. Germline V gene lookup returns CDR1 SEHNR and CDR2 FQNEAQ (reference sequence). The CDR3, as DNA: TGTGCCAGCAGCCGACAGGGAGTTGGGGCCAACGTCCTGACTTTC. This codes for CASSRQGVGANVLTF. The entire variable domain, with the rest obtained from reference TRBV7-9 and TRBJ2-6, is as follows: DTGVSQNPRHKITKRGQNVTFRCDPISEHNRLYWYRQTLGQGPEFLTYFQNEAQLEKSRLLSDRFSAERPKGSFSTLEIQRTEQGDSAMYLCASSRQGVGANVLTFGAGSRLTVL.

The CDR3 DNA reads TGTGCCACCCGACAGGCCATTGATCAGCCCCAGCATTTT. The encoded protein is CATRQAIDQPQHF. This sequence joins TRBV28 and TRBJ1-5, with a weak D call TRBD1 (6 bases). Between the trimmed V and J ends, which lost 10 bases and 5 bases, there was a span of 15 bases. Germline CDR1 and CDR2: MDHEN and SYDVKM. This CDR3 has 13 residues.

The J gene is TRBJ1-1, the V gene TRBV6-6; a possible D gene is TRBD1 (5 bases). The CDR3 is 17 amino acids. Germline V gives CDR1 MNHNY, CDR2 SVGAGI (reference sequence). The V gene lost 5 bases and the J gene lost 2 bases, with 21 bases spanning the gap. For the CDR3, the DNA is TGTGCCAGCAGTCCCACCCGGGGGGGAGTAGGAAACACTGAAGCTTTCTTT. As protein: CASSPTRGGVGNTEAFF.

The gene calls are TRBV11-2 and TRBJ2-7; a weak D match, TRBD2 (6 bases). Trimming left V 5 bases short and J 3 bases short, with 11 bases between. CDR3 size: 13 residues. The germline V gene encodes CDR1 SGHAT and CDR2 FQNNGV. For the CDR3, the DNA is TGTGCCAGCAGCCGTGGGACTCTCTACGAGCAGTACTTC. It is translated as CASSRGTLYEQYF.